This passage covers 20 T cell receptor beta chains from one sample sequenced in a study of blood T cell repertoires in COVID-19. TCRdb's table, derived via immunoSEQ multiplex PCR, lists solely in-frame clones and lacks some. The sample comprises about 160,000 clones, about 92% of which are singletons, and roughly 1.9% rests with the top ten. Sequenced sample: peripheral blood. The receptors stem from a woman aged 55-70 years with COVID-19, enrolled during active disease.

The chain carries TRBV4-2 and TRBJ1-6; 7 bases match TRBD1. V lost 1 base and J lost 12; bases outside the gene matches: 9. This CDR3 contains 15 residues. Germline V gene data show CDR1 as LGHNA and CDR2 as YNFKEQ. The DNA for the CDR3 is TGTGCCAGCAGCCAAGGAGAACAGGGGTTGGGACCCCTCCACTTT. It codes for CASSQGEQGLGPLHF.

The V gene is TRBV10-3, the J gene TRBJ1-1; the D is unclear. This CDR3 has 13 amino acids. Per germline, CDR1 ENHRY and CDR2 SYGVKD. V lost 6 bases, J lost 1 base, and 9 bases lay in between. The CDR3 region is CAISRRENTEAFF. The CDR3 nucleotides read TGTGCCATCAGCCGACGGGAGAACACTGAAGCTTTCTTT.

The rearrangement joins TRBV6-2 or TRBV6-3 to TRBJ1-1, with D unresolved. The germline V and J ends were trimmed by 4 bases and 5 bases, with 11 bases remaining between them. The CDR3 sequence is 13 residues long. The germline V gene encodes CDR1 MNHEY and CDR2 SVGEGT. The CDR3 reads CASSWAFRTEAFF. CDR3 coding DNA: TGTGCCAGCAGTTGGGCTTTTAGGACTGAAGCTTTCTTT.

This clone has only one observation. J is TRBJ1-4 and V is TRBV4-3; the D gene is possibly TRBD1 (6 bases). CDR1 and CDR2 (germline): LGHNA, YSLEER. Trimming stripped 5 bases from V and 6 bases from J, with 16 bases between. The CDR3 is 15 residues long. CDR3 nucleotide sequence: TGCGCCAGCAGCGGCCAGGGGTATACGGATGAAAAACTGTTTTTT. Encoded protein: CASSGQGYTDEKLFF.

This clone was counted a single time. The chain couples TRBV9 to TRBJ2-7, with 10 bases that match TRBD2. The CDR3 is 15 amino acids. Germline CDR1 is SGDLS and CDR2 is YYNGEE. Trimming removed 3 bases from V and 2 bases from J; junction bases left unmatched: 5. The CDR3 here is CASSATSGVTYEQYF. The CDR3 coding sequence is TGTGCCAGCAGCGCAACTAGCGGGGTAACCTACGAGCAGTACTTC.

As DNA, the CDR3 is TGTGCCAGCGACCTTCTAGCTGGGGCCAACGTCCTGACTTTC. This translates into CASDLLAGANVLTF. J is TRBJ2-6 and V is TRBV2; D unclear. Trimming took off 8 bases at V and 2 bases at J, with 10 bases between the two ends. The germline gives CDR1 SNHLY, CDR2 FYNNEI. The CDR3 covers 14 residues.

This sequence joins TRBV19 and TRBJ1-4, with 7 bases matching TRBD1. The junction had 5 bases not matched to a gene; V was cut back by 4 bases and J by 3 bases. The CDR3 sequence is 15 residues long. From germline, CDR1 is LNHDA and CDR2 SQIVND (reference sequence). The CDR3 nucleotides are TGTGCCAGTAGTACCGGACAGGCCCCTAATGAAAAACTGTTTTTT. It specifies CASSTGQAPNEKLFF.

V usage is TRBV5-1 and J usage is TRBJ1-4, with 12 bases aligning to TRBD1. The germline CDR1 and CDR2 sequences are SGHRS and YFSETQ. The CDR3 runs to 17 residues. The J segment lost 4 bases and the V segment lost 4 bases, leaving 8 bases of the junction unmatched. In DNA form, the CDR3 reads TGCGCCAGCAGCCCGTGGGACAGGGGGCCCGATAATGAAAAACTGTTTTTT. This gives the protein CASSPWDRGPDNEKLFF.

The rearrangement joins TRBV12-5 to TRBJ1-6, with 8 bases matching TRBD1. Trimming at V came to 1 base and at J to 7 bases, leaving 3 bases not matched to a gene. Germline-derived CDR1 and CDR2 are LGHNT and FRNRAP. The CDR3 loop spans 15 amino acids. CDR3 loop: CASGLGQGQNSPLHF. CDR3 nucleotides: TGTGCTAGTGGTTTGGGACAGGGGCAAAATTCACCCCTCCACTTT. Supplemented by reference TRBV12-5 and TRBJ1-6, the full variable domain reads DARVTQTPRHKVTEMGQEVTMRCQPILGHNTVFWYRQTMMQGLELLAYFRNRAPLDDSGMPKDRFSAEMPDATLATLKIQPSEPRDSAVYFCASGLGQGQNSPLHFGNGTRLTVT.

This CDR3 is CASSLGGALNYGYTF. CDR3 sequence (DNA): TGTGCCAGCAGCTTGGGGGGAGCTCTAAACTATGGCTACACCTTC. V usage is TRBV5-6 and J usage is TRBJ1-2; D unresolved. The V gene's germline CDR1 is SGHDT and CDR2 YYEEEE. Trimming cost V 0 bases and J 2 bases, with 11 bases left between them. CDR3 length: 15 amino acids.

The chain couples TRBV11-2 to TRBJ1-2; D remains unclear. The CDR3 length is 15 residues. Germline assignment: CDR1 SGHAT and CDR2 FQNNGV. The germline V and J ends were trimmed by 6 bases and 8 bases, with 22 bases remaining between them. The CDR3 reads CASSQTSRLSYGYTF. Here the CDR3 DNA reads TGTGCCAGCAGTCAAACCTCAAGACTCAGCTACGGCTACACCTTC.

The CDR3 DNA reads as TGTGCCAGCAGCTTGGGACAGGGCCGTATGAACACTGAAGCTTTCTTT. This gives the protein CASSLGQGRMNTEAFF. The chain recombines TRBV9 with TRBJ1-1, with TRBD1 matching 9 bases. The CDR3 runs 16 residues. Germline CDR1 is SGDLS and CDR2 is YYNGEE. J gave up 0 bases and V 4 bases, and 7 bases lay outside the gene matches.

This chain joins TRBV6-2 or TRBV6-3 and TRBJ1-2, with 7 bases aligning to TRBD1. From germline, CDR1 is MNHEY and CDR2 SVGEGT. The CDR3 is 14 residues long. V was clipped by 2 bases and J by 5 bases; unmatched bases: 5. Here the CDR3 reads CASSYPGQIYGYTF. As DNA, the CDR3 is TGTGCCAGCAGTTACCCGGGACAGATATATGGCTACACCTTC.

The chain joins TRBV4-3 to TRBJ2-7, with TRBD1 identical over 11 bases. The CDR3 has 19 amino acids. Unmatched junction bases numbered 12, after V lost 0 bases and J lost 2 bases. CDR1 LGHNA and CDR2 YSLEER come from the germline V gene. CDR3 amino acids: CASSQEGQGVLVAPYEQYF. CDR3 DNA sequence: TGCGCCAGCAGCCAAGAGGGACAGGGGGTTCTTGTTGCGCCCTACGAGCAGTACTTC.

The rearrangement uses TRBV5-5 and TRBJ2-1; 10 nucleotides agree with TRBD2. Germline trimming cut 4 bases from V and 4 bases from J; bases unmatched to any gene: 8. The CDR3 spans 16 residues. CDR1 and CDR2 (germline): SGHKS, YYEKEE (reference sequence). The CDR3 sequence is CASSVLAGGPYNEQFF. The CDR3 DNA reads TGTGCCAGCAGCGTATTAGCGGGGGGCCCTTACAATGAGCAGTTCTTC.

This chain joins TRBV27 and TRBJ1-1; maybe TRBD1 (5 bases). CDR1 MNHEY and CDR2 SMNVEV come from the germline V gene (reference sequence). V lost 5 bases and J lost 4, with 17 bases in between. This CDR3 is built from 15 residues. The CDR3 loop is CASSTLLGGGTEAFF. As DNA, the CDR3 is TGTGCCAGCAGTACTCTCCTCGGGGGGGGCACTGAAGCTTTCTTT.

The chain couples TRBV19 to TRBJ2-7; 7 positions agree with TRBD1. The germline V gene encodes CDR1 LNHDA and CDR2 SQIVND (reference sequence). V was clipped by 3 bases and J by 3 bases; unmatched bases: 2. The CDR3 is 13 amino acids. The CDR3 here is CASSMGTVYEQYF. The CDR3 DNA is TGTGCCAGTAGTATGGGGACAGTCTACGAGCAGTACTTC.

The V gene is TRBV6-4, the J gene TRBJ1-4; D is ambiguous. CDR3 size: 11 residues. Germline CDR1 reads MRHNA; CDR2 reads SNTAGT. Trimming took off 9 bases at V and 10 bases at J, with 12 bases between the two ends. The CDR3 DNA follows: TGTGCCAGTTCGGATCGGGGAAAACTGTTTTTT. The encoded protein is CASSDRGKLFF.

The rearrangement uses TRBV7-2 and TRBJ2-2; weak D call: TRBD2 (6 bases). Looked up from germline, CDR1 is SGHTA and CDR2 is FQGNSA. Trimming stripped 6 bases from V and 6 bases from J, with 14 bases between. The CDR3 spans 14 residues. The CDR3 nucleotides are TGTGCCAGCAGGCGAATGGGGGGACCCGGGGAGCTGTTTTTT. Translating gives CASRRMGGPGELFF.

The gene calls are TRBV13 and TRBJ2-7; 8 positions agree with TRBD1. The CDR3 length is 14 residues. CDR1 is PRHDT and CDR2 is FYEKMQ in the germline V gene (reference sequence). V lost 4 bases and J lost 3; bases outside the gene matches: 5. Here the CDR3 DNA reads TGTGCCAGCAGCTCCGGGACAGGAGACTACGAGCAGTACTTC. This translates into CASSSGTGDYEQYF.